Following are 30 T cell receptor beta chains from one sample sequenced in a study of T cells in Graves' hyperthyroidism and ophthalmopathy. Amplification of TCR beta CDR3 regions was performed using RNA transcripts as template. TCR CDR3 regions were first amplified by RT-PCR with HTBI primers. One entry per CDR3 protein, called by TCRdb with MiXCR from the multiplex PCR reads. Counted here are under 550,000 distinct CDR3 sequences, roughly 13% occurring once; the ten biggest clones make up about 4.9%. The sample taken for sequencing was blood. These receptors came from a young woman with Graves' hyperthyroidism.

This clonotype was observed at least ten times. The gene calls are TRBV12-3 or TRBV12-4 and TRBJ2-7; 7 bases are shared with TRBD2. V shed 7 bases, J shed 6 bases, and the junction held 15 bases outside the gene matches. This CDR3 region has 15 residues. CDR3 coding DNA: TGTGCCAGCACCTCCCGGGGTGGCGGGAGACTCGAGCAGTACTTC. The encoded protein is CASTSRGGGRLEQYF.

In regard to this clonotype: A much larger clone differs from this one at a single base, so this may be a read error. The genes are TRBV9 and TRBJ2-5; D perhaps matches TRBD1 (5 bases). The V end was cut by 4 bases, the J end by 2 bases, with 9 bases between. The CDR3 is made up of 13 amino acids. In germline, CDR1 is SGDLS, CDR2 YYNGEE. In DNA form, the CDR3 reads TGTGCCAGCAGCTGGGGCTGGCAAGAGACCCAGTACTTC. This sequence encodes CASSWGWQETQYF. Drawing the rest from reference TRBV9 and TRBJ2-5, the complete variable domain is DSGVTQTPKHLITATGQRVTLRCSPRSGDLSVYWYQQSLDQGLQFLIQYYNGEERAKGNILERFSAQQFPDLHSELNLSSLELGDSALYFCASSWGWQETQYFGPGTRLLVL.

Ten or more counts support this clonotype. CDR3 bases: TGCAGCGTTGTGAGGTTGGACACTGAAGCTTTCTTT. Protein sequence: CSVVRLDTEAFF. This chain links TRBV29-1 with TRBJ1-1; no firm D call. The CDR3 is made up of 12 amino acids. Germline V gene sequence: CDR1 SQVTM, CDR2 ANQGSEA. The ends were cut back, 4 bases at V and 3 bases at J, with 9 bases in the middle.

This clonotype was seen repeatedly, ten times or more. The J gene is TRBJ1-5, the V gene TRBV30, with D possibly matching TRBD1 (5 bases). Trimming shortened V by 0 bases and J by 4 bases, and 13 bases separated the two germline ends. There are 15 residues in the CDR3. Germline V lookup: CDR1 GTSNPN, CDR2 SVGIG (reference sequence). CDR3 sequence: CAWSVTAIGNQPQHF. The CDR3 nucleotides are TGTGCCTGGAGTGTGACAGCTATTGGGAATCAGCCCCAGCATTTT.

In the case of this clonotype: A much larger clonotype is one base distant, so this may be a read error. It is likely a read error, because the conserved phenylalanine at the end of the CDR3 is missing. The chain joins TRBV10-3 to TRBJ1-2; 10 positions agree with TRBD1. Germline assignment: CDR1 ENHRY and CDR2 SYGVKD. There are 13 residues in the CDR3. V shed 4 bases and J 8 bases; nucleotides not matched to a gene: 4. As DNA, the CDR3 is TGTGCCATCAGTGGGGACAGGGGAGAAGGCTACACCCTC. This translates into CAISGDRGEGYTL.

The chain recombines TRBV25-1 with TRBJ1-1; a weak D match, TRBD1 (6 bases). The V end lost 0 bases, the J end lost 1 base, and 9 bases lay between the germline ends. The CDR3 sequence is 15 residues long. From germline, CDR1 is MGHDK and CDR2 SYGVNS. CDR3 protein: CASSEYGTPNTEAFF. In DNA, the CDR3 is TGTGCCAGCAGTGAATACGGGACACCGAACACTGAAGCTTTCTTT.

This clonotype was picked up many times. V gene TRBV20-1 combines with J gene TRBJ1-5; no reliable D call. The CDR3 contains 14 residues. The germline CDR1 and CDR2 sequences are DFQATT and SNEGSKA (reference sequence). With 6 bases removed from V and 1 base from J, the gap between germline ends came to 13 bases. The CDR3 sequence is CSASGPYSNQPQHF. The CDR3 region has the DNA TGCAGTGCCTCTGGACCGTACAGCAATCAGCCCCAGCATTTT.

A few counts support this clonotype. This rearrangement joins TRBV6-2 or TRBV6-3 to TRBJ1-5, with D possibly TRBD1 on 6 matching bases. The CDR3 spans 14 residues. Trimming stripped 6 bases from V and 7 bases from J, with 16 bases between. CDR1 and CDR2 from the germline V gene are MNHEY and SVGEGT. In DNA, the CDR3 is TGTGCCAGCAGCCCAGACAGGCTTTTGCAGCCCCAGCATTTT. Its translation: CASSPDRLLQPQHF.

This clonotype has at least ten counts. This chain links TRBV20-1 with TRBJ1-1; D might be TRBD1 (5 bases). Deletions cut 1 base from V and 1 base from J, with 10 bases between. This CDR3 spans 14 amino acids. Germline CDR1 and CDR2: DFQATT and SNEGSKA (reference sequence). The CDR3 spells CSARGQLGNTEAFF. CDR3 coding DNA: TGCAGTGCTAGAGGACAGTTAGGGAACACTGAAGCTTTCTTT.

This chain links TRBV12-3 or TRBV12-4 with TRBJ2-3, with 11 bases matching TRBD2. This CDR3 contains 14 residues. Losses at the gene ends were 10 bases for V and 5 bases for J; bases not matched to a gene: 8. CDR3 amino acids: CATRSGTSGDTQYF. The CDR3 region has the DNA TGTGCCACCCGATCCGGGACTAGCGGAGATACGCAGTATTTT.

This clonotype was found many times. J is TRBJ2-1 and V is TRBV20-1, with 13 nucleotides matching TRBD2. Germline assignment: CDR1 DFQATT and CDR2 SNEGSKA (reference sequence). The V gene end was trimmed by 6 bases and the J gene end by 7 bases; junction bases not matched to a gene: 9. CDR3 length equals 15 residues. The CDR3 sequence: CSAWRLAGGGNEQFF. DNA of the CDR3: TGCAGTGCATGGAGACTAGCGGGAGGTGGTAATGAGCAGTTCTTC.

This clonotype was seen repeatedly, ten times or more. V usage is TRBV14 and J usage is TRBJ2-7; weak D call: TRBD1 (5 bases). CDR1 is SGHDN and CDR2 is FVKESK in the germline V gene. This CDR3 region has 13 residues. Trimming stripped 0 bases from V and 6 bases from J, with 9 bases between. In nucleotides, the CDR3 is TGTGCCAGCAGCCAAGACCCAGGGCCCGAGCAGTACTTC. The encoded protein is CASSQDPGPEQYF.

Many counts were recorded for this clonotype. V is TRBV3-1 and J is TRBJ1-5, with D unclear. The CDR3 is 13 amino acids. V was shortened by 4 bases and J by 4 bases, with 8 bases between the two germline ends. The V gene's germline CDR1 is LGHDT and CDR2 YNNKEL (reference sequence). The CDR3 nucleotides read TGTGCCAGCAGCCGAGCGGAAAATCAGCCCCAGCATTTT. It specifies CASSRAENQPQHF.

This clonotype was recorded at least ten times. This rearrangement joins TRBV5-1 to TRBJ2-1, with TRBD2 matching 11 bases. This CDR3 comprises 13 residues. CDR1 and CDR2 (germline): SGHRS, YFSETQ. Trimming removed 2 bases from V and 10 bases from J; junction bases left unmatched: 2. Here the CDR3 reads CASSLLAGGEQFF. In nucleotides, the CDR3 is TGCGCCAGCAGCTTATTAGCGGGAGGGGAGCAGTTCTTC.

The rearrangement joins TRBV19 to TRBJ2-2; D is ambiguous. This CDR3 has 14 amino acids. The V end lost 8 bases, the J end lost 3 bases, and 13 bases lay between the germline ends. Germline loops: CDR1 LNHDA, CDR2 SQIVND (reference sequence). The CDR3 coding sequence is TGTGCCAGTCAGCGCAGGTTTCACACCGGGGAGCTGTTTTTT. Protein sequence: CASQRRFHTGELFF. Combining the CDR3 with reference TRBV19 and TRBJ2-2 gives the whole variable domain DGGITQSPKYLFRKEGQNVTLSCEQNLNHDAMYWYRQDPGQGLRLIYYSQIVNDFQKGDIAEGYSVSREKKESFPLTVTSAQKNPTAFYLCASQRRFHTGELFFGEGSRLTVL.

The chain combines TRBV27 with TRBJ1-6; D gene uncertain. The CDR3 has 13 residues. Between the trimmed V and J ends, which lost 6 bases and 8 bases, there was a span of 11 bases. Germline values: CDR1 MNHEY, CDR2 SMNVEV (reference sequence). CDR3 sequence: CASSHREYSPLHF. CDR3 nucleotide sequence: TGTGCCAGCAGCCATAGGGAGTATTCACCCCTCCACTTT.

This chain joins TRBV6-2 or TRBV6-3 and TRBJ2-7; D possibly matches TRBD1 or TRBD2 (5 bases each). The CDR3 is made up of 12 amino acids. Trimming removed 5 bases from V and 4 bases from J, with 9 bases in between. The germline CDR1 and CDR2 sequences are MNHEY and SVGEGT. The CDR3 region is CASSVGRYEQYF. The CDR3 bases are TGTGCCAGCAGTGTGGGACGATACGAGCAGTACTTC.

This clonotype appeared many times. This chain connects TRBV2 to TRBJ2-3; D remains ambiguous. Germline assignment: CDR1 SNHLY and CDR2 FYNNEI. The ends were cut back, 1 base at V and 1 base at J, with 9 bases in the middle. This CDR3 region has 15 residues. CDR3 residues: CASSEVRSRTDTQYF. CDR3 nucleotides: TGTGCCAGCAGTGAAGTACGGAGTCGCACAGATACGCAGTATTTT.

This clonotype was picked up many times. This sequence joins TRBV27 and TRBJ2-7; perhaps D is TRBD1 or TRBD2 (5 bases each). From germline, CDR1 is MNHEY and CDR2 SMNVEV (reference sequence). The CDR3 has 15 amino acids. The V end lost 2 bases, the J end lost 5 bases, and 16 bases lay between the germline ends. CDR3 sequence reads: CASSLGGLGLDEQYF. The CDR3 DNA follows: TGTGCCAGCAGTTTAGGGGGATTAGGTCTCGACGAGCAGTACTTC.

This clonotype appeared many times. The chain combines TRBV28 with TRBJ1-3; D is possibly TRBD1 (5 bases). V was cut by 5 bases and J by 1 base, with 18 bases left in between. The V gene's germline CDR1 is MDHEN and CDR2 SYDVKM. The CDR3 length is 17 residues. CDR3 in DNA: TGTGCCAGCAGTCCCTGGGGGGAGAGCAAGTCTGGAAACACCATATATTTT. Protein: CASSPWGESKSGNTIYF.

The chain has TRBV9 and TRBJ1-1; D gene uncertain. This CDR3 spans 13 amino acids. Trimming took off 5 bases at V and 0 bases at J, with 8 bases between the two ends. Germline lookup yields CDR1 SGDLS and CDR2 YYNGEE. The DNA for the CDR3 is TGTGCCAGCAGTGACACAATGAACACTGAAGCTTTCTTT. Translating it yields CASSDTMNTEAFF. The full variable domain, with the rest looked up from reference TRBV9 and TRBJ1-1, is DSGVTQTPKHLITATGQRVTLRCSPRSGDLSVYWYQQSLDQGLQFLIQYYNGEERAKGNILERFSAQQFPDLHSELNLSSLELGDSALYFCASSDTMNTEAFFGQGTRLTVV.

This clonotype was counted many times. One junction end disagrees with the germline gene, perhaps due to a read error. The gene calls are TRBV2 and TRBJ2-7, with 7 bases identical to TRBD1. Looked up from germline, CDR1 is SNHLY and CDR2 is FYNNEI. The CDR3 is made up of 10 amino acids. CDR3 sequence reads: CAIRTGALHF. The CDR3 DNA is TGTGCCATTAGGACAGGAGCTCTACACTTC.

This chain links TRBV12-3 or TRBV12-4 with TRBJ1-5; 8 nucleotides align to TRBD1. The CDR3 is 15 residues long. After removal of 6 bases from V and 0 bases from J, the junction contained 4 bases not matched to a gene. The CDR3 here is CASSPDRASNQPQHF. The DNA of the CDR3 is TGTGCCAGCAGCCCGGACAGGGCTAGCAATCAGCCCCAGCATTTT.

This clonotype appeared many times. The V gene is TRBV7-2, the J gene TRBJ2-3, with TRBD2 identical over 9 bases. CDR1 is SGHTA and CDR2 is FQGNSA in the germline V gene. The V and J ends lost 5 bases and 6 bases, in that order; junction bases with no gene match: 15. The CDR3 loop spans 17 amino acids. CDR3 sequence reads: CASSARTGTSSLDTQYF. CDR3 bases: TGTGCCAGCAGCGCACGAACCGGGACTAGCTCTCTTGATACGCAGTATTTT.

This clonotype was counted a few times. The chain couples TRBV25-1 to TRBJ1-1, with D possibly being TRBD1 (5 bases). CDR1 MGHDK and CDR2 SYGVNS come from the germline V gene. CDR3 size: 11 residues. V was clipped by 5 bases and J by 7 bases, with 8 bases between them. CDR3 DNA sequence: TGTGCCAGCAGTAGGACAAGTGAAGCTTTCTTT. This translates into CASSRTSEAFF.

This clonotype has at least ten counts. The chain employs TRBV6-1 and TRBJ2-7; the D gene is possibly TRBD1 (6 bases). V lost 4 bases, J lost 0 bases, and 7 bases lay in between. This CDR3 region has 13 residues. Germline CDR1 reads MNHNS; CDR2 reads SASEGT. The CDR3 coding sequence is TGTGCCAGCAGTGCGGGACACTCCTACGAGCAGTACTTC. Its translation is CASSAGHSYEQYF.

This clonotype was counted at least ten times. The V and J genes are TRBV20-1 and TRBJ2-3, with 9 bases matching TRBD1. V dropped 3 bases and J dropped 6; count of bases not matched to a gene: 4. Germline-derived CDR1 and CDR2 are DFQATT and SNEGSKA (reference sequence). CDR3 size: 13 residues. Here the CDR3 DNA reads TGCAGTGCTAGTGGGACAGGGAGGGATACGCAGTATTTT. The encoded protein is CSASGTGRDTQYF.

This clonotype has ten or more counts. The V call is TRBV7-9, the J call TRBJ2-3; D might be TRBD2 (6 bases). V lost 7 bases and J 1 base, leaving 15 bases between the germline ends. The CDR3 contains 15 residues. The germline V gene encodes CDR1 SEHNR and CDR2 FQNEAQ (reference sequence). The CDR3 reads CASIAGIEGTDTQYF. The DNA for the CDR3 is TGTGCCAGCATCGCGGGGATCGAAGGCACAGATACGCAGTATTTT.

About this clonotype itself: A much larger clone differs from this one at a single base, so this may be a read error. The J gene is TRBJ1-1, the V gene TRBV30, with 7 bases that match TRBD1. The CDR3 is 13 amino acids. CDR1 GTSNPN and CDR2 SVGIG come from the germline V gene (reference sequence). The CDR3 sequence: CAWTPLRGTGAFF. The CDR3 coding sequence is TGTGCCTGGACCCCCCTCAGGGGGACTGGAGCTTTCTTT.

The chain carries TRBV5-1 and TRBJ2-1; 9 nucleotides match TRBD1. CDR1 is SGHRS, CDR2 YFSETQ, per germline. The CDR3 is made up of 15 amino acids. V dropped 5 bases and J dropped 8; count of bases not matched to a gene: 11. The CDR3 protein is CASSPEQGAHDEQFF. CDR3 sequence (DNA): TGCGCCAGCAGTCCGGAACAGGGGGCGCATGATGAGCAGTTCTTC.